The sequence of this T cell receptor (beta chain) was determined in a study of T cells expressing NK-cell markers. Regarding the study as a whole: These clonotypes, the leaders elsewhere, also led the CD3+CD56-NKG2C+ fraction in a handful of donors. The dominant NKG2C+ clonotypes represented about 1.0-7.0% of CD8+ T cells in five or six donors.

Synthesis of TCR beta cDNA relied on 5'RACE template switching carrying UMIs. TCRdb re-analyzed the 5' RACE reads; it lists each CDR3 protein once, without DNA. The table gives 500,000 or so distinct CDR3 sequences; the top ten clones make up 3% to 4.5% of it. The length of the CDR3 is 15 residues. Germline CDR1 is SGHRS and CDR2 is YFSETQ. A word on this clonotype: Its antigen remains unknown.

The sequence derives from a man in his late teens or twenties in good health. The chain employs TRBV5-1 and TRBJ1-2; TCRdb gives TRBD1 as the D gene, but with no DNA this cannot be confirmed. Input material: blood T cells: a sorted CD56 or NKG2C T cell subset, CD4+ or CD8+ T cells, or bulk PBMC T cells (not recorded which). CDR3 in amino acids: CASRPTGTISYGYTF.